The text below deals with one TCR beta chain. What it binds is unknown. This record comes from a study of T cell responses to AZD1222 COVID-19 vaccine. Clones were sequenced by immunoSEQ multiplex PCR, and TCRdb holds only the in-frame ones, with some missing. The data show 85,000 to 120,000 clones, 84% seen once. Regarding the study as a whole: Reports say nearly half of spike-specific TCRs go after unmutated variant regions.

This clonotype was obtained from an adult in good health. The sample here was peripheral blood, taken on day 0 of AZD1222 vaccination.

The CDR3 nucleotides are TGCGCCAGCAGTTCACAGGGGTCGTCTGGAAACACCATATATTTT. The encoded protein is CASSSQGSSGNTIYF. The V gene is TRBV5-1, the J gene TRBJ1-3; TRBD1 matches at 7 bases. Germline CDR1 SGHRS, CDR2 YFSETQ. The junction had 6 bases not matched to a gene; V was cut back by 5 bases and J by 1 base. The CDR3 has 15 residues.